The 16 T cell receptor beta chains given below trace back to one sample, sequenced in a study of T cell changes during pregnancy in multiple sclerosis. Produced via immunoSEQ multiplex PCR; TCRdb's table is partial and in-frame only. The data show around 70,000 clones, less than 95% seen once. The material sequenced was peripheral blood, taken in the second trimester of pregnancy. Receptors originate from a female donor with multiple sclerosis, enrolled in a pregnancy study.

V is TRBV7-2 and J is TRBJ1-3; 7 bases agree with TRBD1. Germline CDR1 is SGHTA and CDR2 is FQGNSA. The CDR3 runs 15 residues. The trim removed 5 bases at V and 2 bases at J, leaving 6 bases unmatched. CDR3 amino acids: CASSIRQGAGNTIYF. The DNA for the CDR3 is TGTGCCAGCAGCATAAGACAGGGTGCTGGAAACACCATATATTTT.

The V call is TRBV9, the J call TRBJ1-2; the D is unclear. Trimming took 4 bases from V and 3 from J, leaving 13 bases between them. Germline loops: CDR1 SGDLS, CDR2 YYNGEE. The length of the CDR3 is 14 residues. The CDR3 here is CASSSSRGDYGYTF. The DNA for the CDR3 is TGTGCCAGCAGCTCAAGTCGGGGAGACTATGGCTACACCTTC. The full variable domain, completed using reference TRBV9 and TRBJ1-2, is DSGVTQTPKHLITATGQRVTLRCSPRSGDLSVYWYQQSLDQGLQFLIQYYNGEERAKGNILERFSAQQFPDLHSELNLSSLELGDSALYFCASSSSRGDYGYTFGSGTRLTVV.

CDR3 coding DNA: TGCGCCAGCAGTCAATCCCCCACAGGTTTGGGGGCACACAATGAGCAGTTCTTC. Translation gives CASSQSPTGLGAHNEQFF. The chain is built from TRBV23-1 and TRBJ2-1; D possibly corresponds to TRBD1 (6 bases). TRBV23-1 is an ORF, and what it does is uncertain. V was cut by 0 bases and J by 5 bases, with 20 bases left in between. This CDR3 is built from 18 residues.

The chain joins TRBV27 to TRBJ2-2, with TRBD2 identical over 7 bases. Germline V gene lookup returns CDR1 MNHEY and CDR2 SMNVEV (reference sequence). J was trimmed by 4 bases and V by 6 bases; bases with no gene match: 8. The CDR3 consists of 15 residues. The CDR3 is CASSPWGGPTGELFF. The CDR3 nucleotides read TGTGCCAGCAGCCCGTGGGGGGGACCCACCGGGGAGCTGTTTTTT.

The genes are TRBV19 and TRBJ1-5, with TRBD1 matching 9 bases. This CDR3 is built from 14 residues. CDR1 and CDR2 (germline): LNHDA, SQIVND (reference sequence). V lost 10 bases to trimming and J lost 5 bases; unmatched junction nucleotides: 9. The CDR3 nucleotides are TGTGCCACCAGCCTCTGGACAGGGGATCAGCCCCAGCATTTT. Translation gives CATSLWTGDQPQHF.

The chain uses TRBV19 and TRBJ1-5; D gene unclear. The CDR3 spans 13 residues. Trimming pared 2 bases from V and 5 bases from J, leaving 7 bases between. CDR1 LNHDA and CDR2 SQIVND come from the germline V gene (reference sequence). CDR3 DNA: TGTGCCAGTAGTATAAACTTCTATCAGCCCCAGCATTTT. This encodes CASSINFYQPQHF.

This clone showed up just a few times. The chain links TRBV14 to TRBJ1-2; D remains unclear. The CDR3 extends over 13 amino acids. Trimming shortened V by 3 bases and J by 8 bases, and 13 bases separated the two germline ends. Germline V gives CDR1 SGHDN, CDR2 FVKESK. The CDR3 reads CASSQKNRGGYTF. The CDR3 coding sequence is TGTGCCAGCAGCCAGAAGAACCGAGGGGGCTACACCTTC.

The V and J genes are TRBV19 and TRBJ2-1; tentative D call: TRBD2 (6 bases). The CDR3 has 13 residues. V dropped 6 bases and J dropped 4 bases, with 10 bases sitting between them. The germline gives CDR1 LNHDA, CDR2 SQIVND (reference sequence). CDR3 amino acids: CASSQGTYNEQFF. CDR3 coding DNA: TGTGCCAGTAGCCAAGGGACTTACAATGAGCAGTTCTTC. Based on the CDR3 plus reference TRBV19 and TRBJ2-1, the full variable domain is DGGITQSPKYLFRKEGQNVTLSCEQNLNHDAMYWYRQDPGQGLRLIYYSQIVNDFQKGDIAEGYSVSREKKESFPLTVTSAQKNPTAFYLCASSQGTYNEQFFGPGTRLTVL.

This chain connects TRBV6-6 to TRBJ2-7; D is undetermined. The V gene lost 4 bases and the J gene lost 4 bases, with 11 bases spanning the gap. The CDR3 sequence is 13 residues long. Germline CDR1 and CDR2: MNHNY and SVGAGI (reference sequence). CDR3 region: CASSFRWVYEQYF. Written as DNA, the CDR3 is TGTGCCAGCAGTTTCAGGTGGGTGTACGAGCAGTACTTC.

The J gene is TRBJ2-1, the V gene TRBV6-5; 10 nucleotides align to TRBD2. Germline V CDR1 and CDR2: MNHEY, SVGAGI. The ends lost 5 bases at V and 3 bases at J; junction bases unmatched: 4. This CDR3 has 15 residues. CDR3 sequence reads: CASSHSGGLYNEQFF. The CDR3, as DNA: TGTGCCAGCAGTCATAGCGGGGGGCTCTACAATGAGCAGTTCTTC.

This CDR3 reads CASSDRGDYGYTF. For the CDR3, the DNA is TGTGCCAGCAGTGACAGGGGAGACTATGGCTACACCTTC. The chain joins TRBV2 to TRBJ1-2; a possible D gene is TRBD1 (6 bases). V gave up 3 bases and J gave up 3 bases, with 8 bases separating them. The CDR3 runs to 13 residues. Germline V gene sequence: CDR1 SNHLY, CDR2 FYNNEI.

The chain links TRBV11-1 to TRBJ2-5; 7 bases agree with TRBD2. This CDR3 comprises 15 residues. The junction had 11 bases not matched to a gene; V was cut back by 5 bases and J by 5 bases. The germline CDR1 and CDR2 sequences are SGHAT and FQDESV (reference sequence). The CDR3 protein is CASSPSAPGRETQYF. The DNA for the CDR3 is TGTGCCAGCAGCCCGTCTGCCCCCGGGAGGGAGACCCAGTACTTC.

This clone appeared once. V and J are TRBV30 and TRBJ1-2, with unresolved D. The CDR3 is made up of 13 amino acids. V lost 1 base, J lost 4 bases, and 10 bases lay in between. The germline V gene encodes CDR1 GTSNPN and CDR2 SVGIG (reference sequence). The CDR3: CAWSGAVSYGYTF. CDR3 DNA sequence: TGTGCCTGGAGTGGAGCTGTCTCCTATGGCTACACCTTC.

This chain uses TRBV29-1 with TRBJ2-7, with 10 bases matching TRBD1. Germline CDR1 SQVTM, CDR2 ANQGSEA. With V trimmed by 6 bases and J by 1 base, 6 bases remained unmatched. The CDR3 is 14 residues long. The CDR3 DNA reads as TGCAGCGTAACCGGGACAGGGGATTCCTACGAGCAGTACTTC. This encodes CSVTGTGDSYEQYF.

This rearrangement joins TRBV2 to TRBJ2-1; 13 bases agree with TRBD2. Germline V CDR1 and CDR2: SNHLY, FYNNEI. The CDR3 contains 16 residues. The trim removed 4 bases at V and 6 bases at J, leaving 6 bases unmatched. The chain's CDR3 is CASSALLAGGSNEQFF. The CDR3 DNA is TGTGCCAGCAGTGCCCTACTAGCGGGGGGGTCCAATGAGCAGTTCTTC.

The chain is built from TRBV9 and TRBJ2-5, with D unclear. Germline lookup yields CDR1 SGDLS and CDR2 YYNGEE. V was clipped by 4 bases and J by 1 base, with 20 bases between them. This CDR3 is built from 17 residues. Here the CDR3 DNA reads TGTGCCAGCAGCCCCGGAAGGCGCCGAGACTTCCAAGAGACCCAGTACTTC. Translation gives CASSPGRRRDFQETQYF.